These T cell receptor beta chains were read from a single sample in a study of cytomegalovirus exposure and HLA in healthy donors. The protocol was immunoSEQ multiplex PCR, while the TCRdb copy is restricted to in-frame clones and leaves out a portion. In the table there are 100,000 or so clones, about 79% of which are singletons. The sequenced material came from PBMCs. The source of these receptors is a female donor in good health and CMV-seropositive. The CDR3 runs from the conserved cysteine through the conserved F or W. D genes are given only for firm matches. Clone size is shown for a subset of rows, as once, few, many or a class of expanded clone.

TRBD2,TRBV4-1,TRBJ2-1,NA,TGCGCCAGCAGCCAAGAGGGTTCGGGGCGGGAGATCAGGAATGAGCAGTTCTTC,CASSQEGSGREIRNEQFF
TRBD2,TRBV10-3,TRBJ2-1,NA,TGTGCCATCAGTGAGTCGGGAACTAGCGGGTATTATGAGCAGTTCTTC,CAISESGTSGYYEQFF
NA,TRBV6-1,TRBJ1-1,NA,TGTGCCAGCAGCTCAACAGGACCGAACACTGAAGCTTTCTTT,CASSSTGPNTEAFF
TRBD2,TRBV7-2,TRBJ2-5,NA,TGTGCCAGCAGCTCAACTAGCGGGGGGTACCAAGAGACCCAGTACTTC,CASSSTSGGYQETQYF
TRBD2,TRBV19,TRBJ2-3,NA,TGTGCCAGTAGTCCCACTAGCGGGAGGGCCCCAGATACGCAGTATTTT,CASSPTSGRAPDTQYF
NA,TRBV4-1,TRBJ1-2,NA,TGCGCCAGCAGTCTTATATTGGGGCCAAACTATGGCTACACCTTC,CASSLILGPNYGYTF
TRBD2,TRBV29-1,TRBJ2-5,NA,TGCAGCGTTGTGCTAGCGGGAGGGCGGGAGACCCAGTACTTC,CSVVLAGGRETQYF
TRBD1,TRBV5-1,TRBJ2-7,NA,TGCGCCAGCAGCGGCCAGGGGGCGCGGGAGCAGTACTTC,CASSGQGAREQYF
NA,TRBV28,TRBJ2-7,NA,TGTGCCAGCAGTTTGGCTAGACTCGAGCAGTACTTC,CASSLARLEQYF
TRBD2,TRBV30,TRBJ2-1,NA,TGTGCCTGGAGTCCCCGGGGAGCGGGGCTAACCTACAATGAGCAGTTCTTC,CAWSPRGAGLTYNEQFF
NA,TRBV15,TRBJ2-2,NA,TGTGCCACCAGCAGAGATTCTTGGCAGGGGAGCACCGGGGAGCTGTTTTTT,CATSRDSWQGSTGELFF
NA,TRBV7-9,TRBJ2-3,NA,TGTGCCAGCAGCTTAGGCCTCGTCAGGAGCGGCCTAAGCACAGATACGCAGTATTTT,CASSLGLVRSGLSTDTQYF
TRBD2,TRBV18,TRBJ2-7,NA,TGTGCCAGCTCACCGGTTAAGCGGGAGCTCTACGAGCAGTACTTC,CASSPVKRELYEQYF
TRBD2,TRBV7-6,TRBJ2-5,NA,TGTGCCAGCAGCTTAGCTCTGACTAGCGGGGAGACCCAGTACTTC,CASSLALTSGETQYF
TRBD2,TRBV29-1,TRBJ2-3,NA,TGCAGCGTTGGGTCTAGCGGGAAGACGCAGTATTTT,CSVGSSGKTQYF
TRBD2,TRBV7-2,TRBJ2-1,once,TGTGCCAGCAGGTCCGGGGGGGCCAGCTCCTACAATGAGCAGTTCTTC,CASRSGGASSYNEQFF
TRBD1,TRBV7-9,TRBJ1-1,NA,TGTGCCAGCAGTCCCCAGGGGGCTGGCACTGAAGCTTTCTTT,CASSPQGAGTEAFF
TRBD2,TRBV9,TRBJ2-5,NA,TGTGCCAGCAGCCCCCGACTAGCGGGGGGGCAAGAGACCCAGTACTTC,CASSPRLAGGQETQYF
NA,TRBV6-1,TRBJ1-2,NA,TGTGCCAGCAGTGAACCAACATCCTATGGCTACACCTTC,CASSEPTSYGYTF
TRBD1,TRBV5-1,TRBJ1-3,NA,TGCGCCAGCAGCGAAAGGACAGGCACGAACTCTGGAAACACCATATATTTT,CASSERTGTNSGNTIYF
TRBD1,TRBV19,TRBJ1-3,NA,TGTGCCAGTAGGTCCGGGACAGGGACTGGAAACACCATATATTTT,CASRSGTGTGNTIYF
NA,TRBV18,TRBJ2-3,NA,TGTGCCAGCTCACCCGGTGGCGGGCAAATCACAGATACGCAGTATTTT,CASSPGGGQITDTQYF
NA,TRBV10-3,TRBJ2-7,NA,TGTGCCATCAGCGCGACAGAAAGAACCTTGTACGAGCAGTACTTC,CAISATERTLYEQYF
TRBD2,TRBV11-2,TRBJ2-1,NA,TGTGCCAGCAGCCTGGGACTAGCGGGCCAAAATGAGCAGTTCTTC,CASSLGLAGQNEQFF
TRBD2,TRBV5-1,TRBJ2-3,few,TGCGCCAGCAGCTTGTATCGGGGGGGACTCACAGATACGCAGTATTTT,CASSLYRGGLTDTQYF
TRBD2,TRBV27,TRBJ2-1,NA,TGTGCCAGCAGTCCTCGGACTAGCGGGGGGTACAATGAGCAGTTCTTC,CASSPRTSGGYNEQFF
NA,TRBV7-9,TRBJ2-7,NA,TGTGCCAGCAGCCCCCGACAGAGTTCTTCTTTGGGCTACGAGCAGTACTTC,CASSPRQSSSLGYEQYF
TRBD1,TRBV4-1,TRBJ1-6,NA,TGCGCCAGCAGCCGTGACAGGGGCTTTACACCCCTCCACTTT,CASSRDRGFTPLHF
NA,TRBV30,TRBJ2-3,NA,TGTGCCTGGAGTGTTAAGGGGTTAGATACGCAGTATTTT,CAWSVKGLDTQYF
TRBD2,TRBV19,TRBJ2-7,NA,TGTGCCAGTAGTGTCACTAGCGGGGGCTCCTACGAGCAGTACTTC,CASSVTSGGSYEQYF
TRBD1,TRBV29-1,TRBJ1-1,NA,TGCAGCGTTGATAGACGACAGGGGGCTGGGACTGAAGCTTTCTTT,CSVDRRQGAGTEAFF
NA,TRBV18,TRBJ1-5,NA,TGTGCCAGCTCACCGGACAGCTATTATCAGCCCCAGCATTTT,CASSPDSYYQPQHF
NA,TRBV7-9,TRBJ1-1,NA,TGTTCCAGCAGTCCCGGGGGGCCTGAAGCTTTCTTT,CSSSPGGPEAFF
TRBD2,TRBV4-1,TRBJ2-7,NA,TGCGCCAGCAGCCAAGAAGGGACTAGCGGAACCTACGAGCAGTACTTC,CASSQEGTSGTYEQYF
NA,TRBV6-5,TRBJ2-5,NA,TGTGCCAGCACTCGGGGAGGAACCAAAGAGACCCAGTACTTC,CASTRGGTKETQYF